These 27 T cell receptor beta chains originate from one sample sequenced in a study of blood T cells in healthy people across ages (dated by TCRdb to the mid-2010s). The library was produced with 5' RACE. Sequenced on an Illumina HiSeq 2500. A second PCR of roughly 7 to 11 cycles was performed with a sample-barcoded 5' primer and a J-beta primer mix. The public reads were quality trimmed at Q25 with fastp and then assembled into clones with MiXCR by TCRdb, keeping productive beta chains. For every CDR3 protein sequence, its rows merge into one entry that carries the most common genes and DNA. This sample is represented by about 1,500,000 distinct CDR3 sequences; 28% of them were singletons. More than 6% of the sample belongs to the ten largest clones. Sequenced sample: blood. The receptors here all came from a woman in her 30s in good health.

The rearrangement joins TRBV18 to TRBJ1-2; D is unclear. Trimming took 0 bases from V and 3 from J, leaving 8 bases between them. The CDR3 runs 14 residues. Germline V gene data show CDR1 as KGHSH and CDR2 as LQKENI. The CDR3 DNA sequence: TGTGCCAGCTCACCACCGAATCAGGACTATGGCTACACCTTC. It yields the protein CASSPPNQDYGYTF.

This clonotype was seen at least ten times. The chain employs TRBV29-1 and TRBJ2-1; the D is unclear. The ends were cut back, 3 bases at V and 1 base at J, with 7 bases in the middle. Germline assignment: CDR1 SQVTM and CDR2 ANQGSEA. CDR3 length: 13 amino acids. DNA of the CDR3: TGCAGCGTTGATCTAGAGTCCTACAATGAGCAGTTCTTC. Encoded protein: CSVDLESYNEQFF.

The genes are TRBV18 and TRBJ2-7; 7 bases are shared with TRBD2. Germline V gene sequence: CDR1 KGHSH, CDR2 LQKENI. V dropped 8 bases and J dropped 2; count of bases not matched to a gene: 9. This CDR3 has 14 residues. Here the CDR3 reads CASPRGDSPYEQYF. DNA of the CDR3: TGTGCCAGCCCACGGGGGGACTCGCCCTACGAGCAGTACTTC.

Regarding this clonotype: The CDR3 end shows no conserved phenylalanine or tryptophan, and so a read error is likely. The CDR3 DNA is TGTGCCAGCAGTCCTAGCGGTCGGGCAGATGCGCAGTATTCT. Residues: CASSPSGRADAQYS. The chain combines TRBV12-3 or TRBV12-4 with TRBJ2-3; 7 bases agree with TRBD2. CDR3 length equals 14 residues.

This clonotype was counted ten times or more. This chain uses TRBV15 with TRBJ1-6; unclear D gene. CDR1 and CDR2 (germline): LNHNV, YYDKDF (reference sequence). CDR3 size: 13 residues. Trimming shortened V by 6 bases and J by 8 bases, and 11 bases separated the two germline ends. In DNA, the CDR3 is TGTGCCACCAGTCAAGGACCCTATTCACCCCTCCACTTT. It specifies CATSQGPYSPLHF.

In its sample, this clonotype was seen a few times. The genes are TRBV5-1 and TRBJ1-1, with 7 nucleotides matching TRBD1. V lost 5 bases and J lost 0; bases outside the gene matches: 7. Germline CDR1 SGHRS, CDR2 YFSETQ. The CDR3 totals 15 residues. The CDR3 loop is CASRRDSDMNTEAFF. As DNA, the CDR3 is TGCGCCAGCAGACGGGACAGTGACATGAACACTGAAGCTTTCTTT.

There are many counts of this clonotype. The chain is built from TRBV29-1 and TRBJ2-7; 7 nucleotides agree with TRBD2. Trimming cost V 3 bases and J 3 bases; bases outside gene matches: 8. The CDR3 consists of 14 residues. Germline CDR1 is SQVTM and CDR2 is ANQGSEA. For the CDR3, the DNA is TGCAGCGTTGAGCGCGGGGGAGTGGACTACGAGCAGTACTTC. Its protein is CSVERGGVDYEQYF.

The chain combines TRBV4-1 with TRBJ1-1; D is uncertain. Germline-derived CDR1 and CDR2 are MGHRA and YSYEKL. V gave up 0 bases and J gave up 8 bases, with 13 bases separating them. The CDR3 length is 14 residues. The CDR3 region is CASSQDRNGLEAFF. CDR3 bases: TGCGCCAGCAGCCAAGATAGGAATGGGCTAGAAGCTTTCTTT.

The chain combines TRBV12-3 or TRBV12-4 with TRBJ2-3, with 8 bases identical to TRBD2. This CDR3 has 16 residues. With V trimmed by 6 bases and J by 6 bases, 14 bases remained unmatched. The CDR3 region is CASSPMVSRGGDTQYF. DNA of the CDR3: TGTGCCAGCAGCCCCATGGTATCCCGGGGGGGGGATACGCAGTATTTT.

V and J are TRBV27 and TRBJ1-1; TRBD1 might be the D (6 bases). The CDR3 is 15 amino acids. V lost 6 bases and J lost 0, with 14 bases in between. CDR1 is MNHEY, CDR2 SMNVEV, per germline (reference sequence). CDR3 sequence (DNA): TGTGCCAGCAGAAAACAGGGTCCTATGAACACTGAAGCTTTCTTT. Translation gives CASRKQGPMNTEAFF.

The sample holds a few counts of this clonotype. V gene TRBV28 combines with J gene TRBJ2-7, with a tentative D call TRBD1 (5 bases). The CDR3 length is 13 residues. V lost 5 bases to trimming and J lost 1 base, with 9 bases between them. Germline-derived CDR1 and CDR2 are MDHEN and SYDVKM. CDR3 in DNA: TGTGCCAGCAGTAGCTACAGGTCCTACGAGCAGTACTTC. Amino acid sequence: CASSSYRSYEQYF.

In this sample, this clonotype turned up a few times. One base away lies a much larger clone, so this may be a sequencing read error. For the CDR3, the DNA is TGCAGCGTTGAAGTGGGGACAGGGTGGAAGGGAGGGAATGAGCAGTACTTC. Translating gives CSVEVGTGWKGGNEQYF. The V call is TRBV29-1, the J call TRBJ2-7, with TRBD1 matching over 9 bases. The CDR3 runs to 17 residues. The germline gives CDR1 SQVTM, CDR2 ANQGSEA. After removal of 1 base from V and 7 bases from J, the junction contained 17 bases not matched to a gene.

This clonotype appeared many times. The chain carries TRBV5-1 and TRBJ2-1; D uncertain. Germline V lookup: CDR1 SGHRS, CDR2 YFSETQ. The CDR3 contains 13 residues. The V gene lost 2 bases and the J gene lost 7 bases, with 10 bases spanning the gap. The CDR3 spells CASSFTGDNEQFF. CDR3 nucleotides: TGCGCCAGCAGCTTTACCGGCGATAATGAGCAGTTCTTC.

This clonotype was observed at least ten times. The CDR3 loop reads CSVNRGESEQYF. The CDR3 bases are TGCAGCGTTAACAGGGGGGAAAGCGAGCAGTACTTC. The chain uses TRBV29-1 and TRBJ2-7, with 8 bases matching TRBD1. CDR3 length: 12 amino acids. V dropped 5 bases and J dropped 6; count of bases not matched to a gene: 6. In germline, CDR1 is SQVTM, CDR2 ANQGSEA.

This sequence joins TRBV5-1 and TRBJ1-2; D is unclear. Trimming removed 0 bases at V and 8 bases at J, with 8 bases between. The germline CDR1 and CDR2 sequences are SGHRS and YFSETQ. This CDR3 contains 12 residues. The CDR3 loop is CASSLDLSGYTF. The CDR3 DNA reads as TGCGCCAGCAGCTTGGATCTGAGCGGCTACACCTTC.

This clonotype was seen many times. The chain has TRBV7-2 and TRBJ2-6; D could derive from TRBD1 or TRBD2 (7 bases each). Germline lookup yields CDR1 SGHTA and CDR2 FQGNSA. Trimming stripped 5 bases from V and 0 bases from J, with 17 bases between. The CDR3 is made up of 18 amino acids. Written as DNA, the CDR3 is TGTGCCAGCAGCGCCCGGCAGGGGGGGGCCTCTGGGGCCAACGTCCTGACTTTC. Protein sequence: CASSARQGGASGANVLTF.

Points on this clonotype: This sequence may be a read error, since a much larger clone differs from it by one base. This rearrangement joins TRBV3-1 to TRBJ2-5; the D gene is possibly TRBD2 (5 bases). CDR1 is LGHDT, CDR2 YNNKEL, per germline (reference sequence). Trimming removed 4 bases from V and 4 bases from J, with 10 bases in between. The CDR3 covers 13 residues. The CDR3 is CASSRDYRETQYF. As DNA, the CDR3 is TGTGCCAGCAGCCGTGACTACCGAGAGACCCAGTACTTC.

This clonotype has ten or more counts. This chain joins TRBV7-9 and TRBJ2-5, with D uncertain. Germline V gene sequence: CDR1 SEHNR, CDR2 FQNEAQ (reference sequence). The CDR3 contains 14 residues. Trimming left V 6 bases short and J 5 bases short, with 16 bases between. DNA for the CDR3: TGTGCCAGCAGTTACTACAGCGATCAGGAGACCCAGTACTTC. Translating gives CASSYYSDQETQYF.

This clonotype showed up just a few times. The chain combines TRBV6-5 with TRBJ2-5; D is possibly TRBD1 or TRBD2 (5 bases each). This CDR3 region has 17 residues. The germline gives CDR1 MNHEY, CDR2 SVGAGI. With 6 bases removed from V and 0 bases from J, the gap between germline ends came to 20 bases. The CDR3: CASRRTRGSPYQETQYF. CDR3 sequence (DNA): TGTGCCAGCAGAAGGACGAGGGGAAGTCCGTACCAAGAGACCCAGTACTTC.

This clonotype was counted only a few times. This chain joins TRBV7-2 and TRBJ2-5; no clear D. CDR3 length: 12 residues. Germline CDR1 SGHTA, CDR2 FQGNSA. V gave up 4 bases and J gave up 6 bases, with 9 bases separating them. The CDR3 region has the DNA TGTGCCAGCAGCTCCCCCCGCCAGACCCAGTACTTC. Translated, it gives CASSSPRQTQYF.

The chain employs TRBV5-1 and TRBJ1-2; 7 nucleotides line up with TRBD1. Germline assignment: CDR1 SGHRS and CDR2 YFSETQ. V was pared by 3 bases and J by 7 bases, with 15 bases of the junction left unmatched. The CDR3 runs to 16 residues. CDR3 sequence: CASSSAARGPASGYTF. CDR3 nucleotide sequence: TGCGCCAGCAGCTCCGCCGCAAGGGGGCCAGCATCTGGCTACACCTTC.

J is TRBJ1-2 and V is TRBV4-1, with no clear D. The V end lost 4 bases, the J end lost 5 bases, and 17 bases lay between the germline ends. Germline values: CDR1 MGHRA, CDR2 YSYEKL. CDR3 length: 15 residues. The CDR3 DNA reads TGCGCCAGCAGCCGAGAATTCGAACCTCCGTATGGCTACACCTTC. It codes for CASSREFEPPYGYTF.

This chain links TRBV5-1 with TRBJ2-4; the match to TRBD1 covers 8 bases. With 3 bases clipped from V and 9 bases from J, the junction kept 5 bases outside the gene matches. The CDR3 is made up of 13 amino acids. Germline V gene data show CDR1 as SGHRS and CDR2 as YFSETQ. The CDR3 reads CASSSDRGSIQYF. The DNA for the CDR3 is TGCGCCAGCAGCTCAGACAGGGGAAGCATTCAGTACTTC.

The chain's CDR3 is CSAFNRPGYTEAFF. The CDR3 coding sequence is TGCAGCGCTTTCAACCGTCCGGGGTACACTGAAGCTTTCTTT. This sequence joins TRBV29-1 and TRBJ1-1; D unresolved. The CDR3 has 14 residues. V was clipped by 7 bases and J by 3 bases, with 18 bases between them. Germline CDR1 and CDR2: SQVTM and ANQGSEA. Supplemented by reference TRBV29-1 and TRBJ1-1, the full variable domain reads SAVISQKPSRDICQRGTSLTIQCQVDSQVTMMFWYRQQPGQSLTLIATANQGSEATYESGFVIDKFPISRPNLTFSTLTVSNMSPEDSSIYLCSAFNRPGYTEAFFGQGTRLTVV.

The rearrangement links TRBV25-1 to TRBJ1-1; the match to TRBD1 covers 7 bases. Germline trimming cut 4 bases from V and 5 bases from J; bases unmatched to any gene: 10. Germline CDR1 reads MGHDK; CDR2 reads SYGVNS. The CDR3 totals 15 residues. The CDR3 DNA sequence: TGTGCCAGCAGTGGATACGGACAGGTTGGGACTGAAGCTTTCTTT. Protein: CASSGYGQVGTEAFF. The full variable domain, in which reference TRBV25-1 and TRBJ1-1 provide the parts outside the CDR3, is EADIYQTPRYLVIGTGKKITLECSQTMGHDKMYWYQQDPGMELHLIHYSYGVNSTEKGDLSSESTVSRIRTEHFPLTLESARPSHTSQYLCASSGYGQVGTEAFFGQGTRLTVV.

The chain carries TRBV5-1 and TRBJ1-1, with TRBD1 identical over 7 bases. This CDR3 comprises 16 residues. V shed 0 bases, J shed 0 bases, and the junction held 5 bases outside the gene matches. The germline V gene has CDR1 SGHRS and CDR2 YFSETQ. CDR3 region: CASSLVTGVMNTEAFF. The CDR3 DNA reads TGCGCCAGCAGCTTGGTAACAGGGGTAATGAACACTGAAGCTTTCTTT.

The V and J genes are TRBV12-3 or TRBV12-4 and TRBJ2-4; the D is unclear. This CDR3 is built from 11 residues. V dropped 6 bases and J dropped 15 bases, with 15 bases sitting between them. The CDR3 DNA reads TGTGCCAGCAGCTATTCTTACGAGCGGTACTTC. It codes for CASSYSYERYF.